What follows is one T cell receptor beta chain and its context. Germline V gives CDR1 SGDLS, CDR2 YYNGEE. Trimming at V came to 3 bases and at J to 6 bases, leaving 0 bases not matched to a gene. The CDR3 has 13 amino acids. This specimen comes from a study of T cells after somatic rescue of genetic block. The repertoire was sequenced with immunoSEQ multiplex PCR; TCRdb's copy has only in-frame clones and lacks some. The table lists 45,000 to 55,000 clones, 90% to 96% of them singletons, with around 0.083% in the top ten. The genes are TRBV9 and TRBJ2-4, with 10 nucleotides matching TRBD2. The receptor's source is a child younger than two. Sequences were obtained from peripheral blood mononuclear cells (PBMCs). Written as DNA, the CDR3 is TGTGCCAGCAGCGGGACTAGCGGAAACATTCAGTACTTC. Translated, it gives CASSGTSGNIQYF.